The rows below give T cell receptor beta chains drawn from one sample of a study of blood T cell repertoires in COVID-19. Sequenced by immunoSEQ multiplex PCR; TCRdb stores in-frame clones only, minus some. In the table there are about 140,000 clones, 80% to 90% of which are singletons. Sequenced material: peripheral blood. These receptors were obtained from a woman between 45 and 65 years old with acute or convalescent COVID-19. Both conserved end residues are part of each CDR3. Each record gives: CDR3 length, V gene, clone size, D gene, J gene, CDR3 DNA, CDR3 protein. A D gene is named only where the DNA matches it firmly. Only part of the rows carry a size: once, few, many, or a class if the clone is expanded.

15	TRBV6-5	once	NA	TRBJ1-5	TGTGCCAGCAGTCCCTATTATAATAGCAATCAGCCCCAGCATTTT	CASSPYYNSNQPQHF
13	TRBV19	NA	NA	TRBJ2-1	TGTGCCAGTAGGAGGGCCGTATACAATGAGCAGTTCTTC	CASRRAVYNEQFF
14	TRBV5-8	NA	TRBD1	TRBJ1-2	TGTGCCAGCAGCACTAAACAGGGGGTCTATGGCTACACCTTC	CASSTKQGVYGYTF
15	TRBV6-2/TRBV6-3	NA	TRBD2	TRBJ2-5	TGTGCCAGCAGTTACCTGACTAGCGGGAAAGAGACCCAGTACTTC	CASSYLTSGKETQYF
15	TRBV9	NA	TRBD2	TRBJ2-7	TGTGCCAGCAGCGGATCGACTAGCGGGGCCTACGAGCAGTACTTC	CASSGSTSGAYEQYF
15	TRBV7-9	NA	NA	TRBJ2-5	TGTGCCAGCAGCCCCCCGGGGGGCGGGATCGAGACCCAGTACTTC	CASSPPGGGIETQYF
14	TRBV28	NA	NA	TRBJ1-1	TGTGCCAGCAGTTTAACTAACCCGAACACTGAAGCTTTCTTT	CASSLTNPNTEAFF
15	TRBV18	NA	TRBD2	TRBJ2-2	TGTGCCAGCTCCCTAGTAGCGGGAAACACCGGGGAGCTGTTTTTT	CASSLVAGNTGELFF
14	TRBV7-8	NA	NA	TRBJ2-1	TGTGCCAGCAGCCTTGGGCTCTCTTACAATGAGCAGTTCTTC	CASSLGLSYNEQFF
15	TRBV10-3	few	TRBD1	TRBJ2-7	TGTGCCATCAGTGAGAGAACCAGGGGGTCCTACGAGCAGTACTTC	CAISERTRGSYEQYF
15	TRBV13	NA	NA	TRBJ1-5	TGTGCCAGCAGCTTATTCAGGGGTGTTGTGAGGCCCCAGCATTTT	CASSLFRGVVRPQHF
13	TRBV5-6	NA	NA	TRBJ2-7	TGTGCCAGCAGCTTAGGATCAGGTCACGAGCAGTACTTC	CASSLGSGHEQYF
14	TRBV19	NA	NA	TRBJ1-1	TGTGCCAGTAGTATCCTGGGGGGAAACACTGAAGCTTTCTTT	CASSILGGNTEAFF
14	TRBV6-5	NA	NA	TRBJ1-5	TGTGCCACCCTATGGGGGCAGGGGAATCAGCCCCAGCATTTT	CATLWGQGNQPQHF
16	TRBV4-1	once	NA	TRBJ1-6	TGCGCCAGCAGCCAAGAGACGGGGACTTATAATTCACCCCTCCACTTT	CASSQETGTYNSPLHF
16	TRBV20-1	NA	TRBD1	TRBJ1-2	TGCAGTGCTAGTATTCCCCCGGGACAGGGAAACTATGGCTACACCTTC	CSASIPPGQGNYGYTF
14	TRBV19	NA	NA	TRBJ1-2	TGTGCCAGTACCCGAGAGGTACTGGGTCGAGGCTACACCTTC	CASTREVLGRGYTF
15	TRBV18	NA	TRBD2	TRBJ2-1	TGTGCCAGCTCATTTAGCGGGAGGAACTACAATGAGCAGTTCTTC	CASSFSGRNYNEQFF
12	TRBV16	NA	NA	TRBJ2-1	TGTGCCAGCAGCCTTAGAAGCTATGAGCAGTTCTTC	CASSLRSYEQFF
14	TRBV3-1/TRBV3-2	NA	NA	TRBJ2-5	TGTGCCAGCAGTCAAGAGGGGCCAGTCGAGACCCAGTACTTC	CASSQEGPVETQYF
11	TRBV29-1	NA	NA	TRBJ1-1	TGCAGCGTTGTCGAGGGTAGGGAAGCTTTCTTT	CSVVEGREAFF
15	TRBV6-1	NA	TRBD2	TRBJ2-5	TGTGCCAGCACTATGACTAGCTCCACCGGGGCGACCCAGTACTTC	CASTMTSSTGATQYF
14	TRBV10-2	NA	NA	TRBJ2-2	TGCGCCAGCAGCTCGTTACGGGGGACCAGGGAGCTGTTTTTT	CASSSLRGTRELFF
13	TRBV6-5	NA	NA	TRBJ2-6	TGTGCCAGCAGGGGGAGTGGGGCCAACGTCCTGACTTTC	CASRGSGANVLTF
13	TRBV12-3/TRBV12-4	NA	NA	TRBJ1-2	TGTGCCAGCAGTGCGGGACTGAGGTATGGCTACACCTTC	CASSAGLRYGYTF
15	TRBV5-4	NA	NA	TRBJ1-2	TGTGCCAGCAGCTTGCCAACGGGAGCGTCTTATGGCTACACCTTC	CASSLPTGASYGYTF
14	TRBV5-1	NA	TRBD1	TRBJ1-1	TGCGCCAGCAGCCGGTGGGCAGGGGGCACTGAAGCTTTCTTT	CASSRWAGGTEAFF
16	TRBV4-2	NA	TRBD2	TRBJ2-5	TGTGCCAGCAGCTTAATAGCGGGCGTTTCTGGAGAGACCCAGTACTTC	CASSLIAGVSGETQYF
15	TRBV2	NA	NA	TRBJ2-6	TGTGCCAGCAGGGGTGGAGGCACTGGGGCCAACGTCCTGACTTTC	CASRGGGTGANVLTF
12	TRBV10-2	NA	NA	TRBJ1-1	TGCGCCAGCATCTCTTTGAACACTGAAGCTTTCTTT	CASISLNTEAFF
14	TRBV28	NA	TRBD1	TRBJ1-2	TGTGCCAGCAGTTCTCAGGGGGCCAACTATGGCTACACCTTC	CASSSQGANYGYTF
16	TRBV7-2	once	NA	TRBJ2-7	TGTGCCAGCAGCGGCCCCTGGAGCGGGTCTGGTTACGAGCAGTACTTC	CASSGPWSGSGYEQYF
12	TRBV12-3/TRBV12-4	NA	TRBD1	TRBJ1-1	TGTGCCAGCAGTTTAGGGGACAGGGAAGCTTTCTTT	CASSLGDREAFF
14	TRBV18	NA	TRBD1	TRBJ2-5	TGTGCCAGCTCACCAAGGGACAGGGAAGAGACCCAGTACTTC	CASSPRDREETQYF
15	TRBV30	once	TRBD1	TRBJ1-5	TGTGCCTGGAGGGGACAGGGGGATTACAATCAGCCCCAGCATTTT	CAWRGQGDYNQPQHF
13	TRBV6-5	NA	TRBD1	TRBJ1-3	TGTGCCAGCAGGAGGGGGCCGGGAAACACCATATATTTT	CASRRGPGNTIYF
15	TRBV9	NA	NA	TRBJ1-3	TGTGCCAGCAGCGTAGGGTACAACTCTGGAAACACCATATATTTT	CASSVGYNSGNTIYF
16	TRBV3-1/TRBV3-2	NA	NA	TRBJ1-6	TGTGCCAGCAGCCGACTCCCCCGGCCGAACAATTCACCCCTCCACTTT	CASSRLPRPNNSPLHF
15	TRBV27	NA	TRBD2	TRBJ2-1	TGTGCCAGCAGTTTTCAACTAGCGCGCTCCAATGAGCAGTTCTTC	CASSFQLARSNEQFF
16	TRBV6-5	NA	TRBD2	TRBJ2-1	TGTGCCAGCAGTTACTCTCTAGCGGGCTCCTACAATGAGCAGTTCTTC	CASSYSLAGSYNEQFF
14	TRBV7-8	NA	NA	TRBJ2-5	TGTGCCAGCAGTCCGGCGGTACTCCAAGAGACCCAGTACTTC	CASSPAVLQETQYF
14	TRBV11-3	NA	NA	TRBJ2-2	TGTGCCAGCAGCTTGCGACCAGGAACCGGGGAGCTGTTTTTT	CASSLRPGTGELFF
15	TRBV28	NA	NA	TRBJ1-5	TGTGCCAGCAGCAGTCGGGGGTCGTCTAATCAGCCCCAGCATTTT	CASSSRGSSNQPQHF
14	TRBV14	NA	NA	TRBJ2-3	TGTGCCAGCAGCCAAGGGCTTCCCCCCGATACGCAGTATTTT	CASSQGLPPDTQYF
13	TRBV7-2	NA	TRBD1	TRBJ2-2	TGTGCCAGCAGGGAGACAGGGTCCGGGGAGCTGTTTTTT	CASRETGSGELFF
16	TRBV30	NA	TRBD2	TRBJ2-3	TGTGCCTGGAGTGTAGCCGGACTAGCGGGGGGGGATACGCAGTATTTT	CAWSVAGLAGGDTQYF
14	TRBV30	few	TRBD1	TRBJ1-5	TGTGCCTGGGAGAGACAGGGGGCGAATCAGCCCCAGCATTTT	CAWERQGANQPQHF